This is a list of T cell receptor beta chains from one sample in a study of cytomegalovirus exposure and HLA in healthy donors. Libraries were prepared by immunoSEQ multiplex PCR; TCRdb keeps only in-frame clonotypes and omits some of them. The repertoire holds about 31,000 clones, with approximately 87% as singletons. The sequenced sample was PBMCs. These receptors all come from a boy between 10 and 17 years old in good health and CMV-seronegative. The CDR3 runs from the conserved cysteine through the conserved F or W. The D gene is left open where the match is weak. Not all rows give a size; the values are once, few, many and, for expanded clones, a class.

V gene: TRBV25-1
D gene: NA
clone size: NA
J gene: TRBJ1-2
CDR3 DNA: TGTGCCAGCAGTGAATTGGGTTCGGGTGGCTACACCTTC
CDR3 protein: CASSELGSGGYTF

V gene: TRBV6-5
D gene: NA
clone size: NA
J gene: TRBJ1-2
CDR3 DNA: TGTGCCAGCAGTTACTGGGGCGAGAAGGGTGGCTACACCTTC
CDR3 protein: CASSYWGEKGGYTF

V gene: TRBV6-1
D gene: NA
clone size: NA
J gene: TRBJ2-5
CDR3 DNA: TGTGCCAGCAGTGAAATTTTAACAGCCCAAGAGACCCAGTACTTC
CDR3 protein: CASSEILTAQETQYF

V gene: TRBV7-6
D gene: TRBD2
clone size: NA
J gene: TRBJ2-3
CDR3 DNA: TGTGCCAGCAGCCCCGGACTAGCGGGGGGGCTGATCAGCGATACGCAGTATTTT
CDR3 protein: CASSPGLAGGLISDTQYF

V gene: TRBV6-1
D gene: TRBD1
clone size: NA
J gene: TRBJ1-2
CDR3 DNA: TGTGCCAGCAGTGAAGTTCCCGACAGGGGCTATGGCTACACCTTC
CDR3 protein: CASSEVPDRGYGYTF

V gene: TRBV28
D gene: TRBD2
clone size: NA
J gene: TRBJ2-3
CDR3 DNA: TGTGCCAGCAGTTCCTGGACTAGCGGGGGGTTGGGTACGCAGTATTTT
CDR3 protein: CASSSWTSGGLGTQYF

V gene: TRBV4-3
D gene: NA
clone size: NA
J gene: TRBJ2-6
CDR3 DNA: TGCGCCAGCAGCCAAGATCAGGGGACTGGGGCCAACGTCCTGACTTTC
CDR3 protein: CASSQDQGTGANVLTF

V gene: TRBV7-8
D gene: NA
clone size: NA
J gene: TRBJ1-6
CDR3 DNA: TGTGCCAGCAGCTTAAGGCAGGGTGGTAATTCACCCCTCCACTTT
CDR3 protein: CASSLRQGGNSPLHF

V gene: TRBV6-5
D gene: NA
clone size: NA
J gene: TRBJ2-5
CDR3 DNA: TGTGCCAGCAAGCGAGTGAACCTACGAGGAGAGACCCAGTACTTC
CDR3 protein: CASKRVNLRGETQYF

V gene: TRBV7-3
D gene: NA
clone size: once
J gene: TRBJ2-5
CDR3 DNA: TGTGCCAGCAGCTTAAATCCCGCCAGAAAAGAGACCCAGTACTTC
CDR3 protein: CASSLNPARKETQYF

V gene: TRBV6-1
D gene: NA
clone size: NA
J gene: TRBJ1-5
CDR3 DNA: TGTGCCAGCAGTGAAGCAGCTCTGACACGCAATCAGCCCCAGCATTTT
CDR3 protein: CASSEAALTRNQPQHF

V gene: TRBV6-6
D gene: NA
clone size: NA
J gene: TRBJ2-7
CDR3 DNA: TGTGCCAGCAGTTCCACAGTCCAGTCCTACGAGCAGTACTTC
CDR3 protein: CASSSTVQSYEQYF

V gene: TRBV29-1
D gene: NA
clone size: NA
J gene: TRBJ2-3
CDR3 DNA: TGCAGCGTCGCCGGGAGCACAGATACGCAGTATTTT
CDR3 protein: CSVAGSTDTQYF

V gene: TRBV25-1
D gene: TRBD1
clone size: NA
J gene: TRBJ2-2
CDR3 DNA: TGTGCCAGCAGTCCCCGGACAGGGGGCACCGGGGAGCTGTTTTTT
CDR3 protein: CASSPRTGGTGELFF

V gene: TRBV5-6
D gene: TRBD1
clone size: NA
J gene: TRBJ1-5
CDR3 DNA: TGTGCCAGCAGCTTGTACAGGGGGCCGGGCAATCAGCCCCAGCATTTT
CDR3 protein: CASSLYRGPGNQPQHF

V gene: TRBV6-5
D gene: NA
clone size: NA
J gene: TRBJ2-5
CDR3 DNA: TGTGCCAGCAGTTACGGGGCAGGACAAGAGACCCAGTACTTC
CDR3 protein: CASSYGAGQETQYF

V gene: TRBV5-5
D gene: NA
clone size: NA
J gene: TRBJ1-4
CDR3 DNA: TGTGCCAGCAGCTTGGGTGGGGCAGGTGAAAAACTGTTTTTT
CDR3 protein: CASSLGGAGEKLFF

V gene: TRBV6-1
D gene: NA
clone size: NA
J gene: TRBJ2-7
CDR3 DNA: TGTGCCAGCAGTGACGACAGCTACCACTCCTCTAGTGAGCAGTACTTC
CDR3 protein: CASSDDSYHSSSEQYF

V gene: TRBV7-2
D gene: TRBD2
clone size: NA
J gene: TRBJ2-7
CDR3 DNA: TGTGCCAGCAGCCTTGGACTAGCGGGGGCCTCCTACGAGCAGTACTTC
CDR3 protein: CASSLGLAGASYEQYF

V gene: TRBV11-1
D gene: TRBD2
clone size: NA
J gene: TRBJ2-7
CDR3 DNA: TGTGCCAGCAGCTCACTAGCGGACAGTGACTACGAGCAGTACTTC
CDR3 protein: CASSSLADSDYEQYF

V gene: TRBV4-3
D gene: TRBD1
clone size: NA
J gene: TRBJ1-5
CDR3 DNA: TGCGCCAGCAGCCTCGACACAGGGGGCCTTCAGCCCCAGCATTTT
CDR3 protein: CASSLDTGGLQPQHF

V gene: TRBV2
D gene: NA
clone size: NA
J gene: TRBJ1-1
CDR3 DNA: TGTGCCAGCAGTGTAATGGGGAGCACTGAAGCTTTCTTT
CDR3 protein: CASSVMGSTEAFF

V gene: TRBV29-1
D gene: TRBD1
clone size: NA
J gene: TRBJ2-3
CDR3 DNA: TGCAGCGTTACCGGGGGGACAGGGGGCTTAATTGGCACAGATACGCAGTATTTT
CDR3 protein: CSVTGGTGGLIGTDTQYF

V gene: TRBV6-1
D gene: NA
clone size: NA
J gene: TRBJ1-3
CDR3 DNA: TGTGCCAGCAGTGAACAACCCAGGTTCGGAAACACCATATATTTT
CDR3 protein: CASSEQPRFGNTIYF

V gene: TRBV27
D gene: NA
clone size: NA
J gene: TRBJ1-4
CDR3 DNA: TGTGCCAGCAGTTGGGGCTCAGGGGCAACTAATGAAAAACTGTTTTTT
CDR3 protein: CASSWGSGATNEKLFF

V gene: TRBV4-1
D gene: TRBD1
clone size: NA
J gene: TRBJ2-7
CDR3 DNA: TGCGCCAGCAGCCCAGAGCGGACAGGAAGCTCCTACGAGCAGTACTTC
CDR3 protein: CASSPERTGSSYEQYF

V gene: TRBV28
D gene: TRBD1
clone size: NA
J gene: TRBJ1-5
CDR3 DNA: TGTGCCAGCCTTTCGGGACAGGGGGCTTGGAATCAGCCCCAGCATTTT
CDR3 protein: CASLSGQGAWNQPQHF

V gene: TRBV18
D gene: NA
clone size: NA
J gene: TRBJ1-5
CDR3 DNA: TGTGCCAGCTCACCACCTGACAGAACCAGCAATCAGCCCCAGCATTTT
CDR3 protein: CASSPPDRTSNQPQHF

V gene: TRBV11-2
D gene: NA
clone size: NA
J gene: TRBJ1-6
CDR3 DNA: TGTGCCAGCAGCTCGAACAGCAATTCACCCCTCCACTTT
CDR3 protein: CASSSNSNSPLHF

V gene: TRBV4-1
D gene: TRBD1
clone size: NA
J gene: TRBJ1-2
CDR3 DNA: TGCGCCAGCAGCCAAGTTACAGGGGGCGACTATGGCTACACCTTC
CDR3 protein: CASSQVTGGDYGYTF

V gene: TRBV28
D gene: NA
clone size: NA
J gene: TRBJ2-7
CDR3 DNA: TGTGCCAGCAGTTTATTGGGCAGTTACTACGAGCAGTACTTC
CDR3 protein: CASSLLGSYYEQYF

V gene: TRBV2
D gene: NA
clone size: NA
J gene: TRBJ2-5
CDR3 DNA: TGTGCCAGCAGTGAAGAGGCAGGGGGCGGGGGAGAGACCCAGTACTTC
CDR3 protein: CASSEEAGGGGETQYF

V gene: TRBV21-1
D gene: NA
clone size: NA
J gene: TRBJ2-5
CDR3 DNA: TGTGCCAGCAGCAACACTCAGGGCCCGTTGGAGACCCAGTACTTC
CDR3 protein: CASSNTQGPLETQYF

V gene: TRBV4-2
D gene: TRBD2
clone size: NA
J gene: TRBJ2-3
CDR3 DNA: TGTGCCAGCAGCCAAGGGGTTAGCGGGGGGGCTGGAGATACGCAGTATTTT
CDR3 protein: CASSQGVSGGAGDTQYF

V gene: TRBV5-6
D gene: TRBD1
clone size: NA
J gene: TRBJ1-2
CDR3 DNA: TGTGCCAGCAGCTTTGAGGGCGTCAGGGGGTCAGGTGGCTACACCTTC
CDR3 protein: CASSFEGVRGSGGYTF

V gene: TRBV5-4
D gene: TRBD1
clone size: NA
J gene: TRBJ2-1
CDR3 DNA: TGTGCCAGCACCCCCAGGGGGCTAGATGAGCAGTTCTTC
CDR3 protein: CASTPRGLDEQFF